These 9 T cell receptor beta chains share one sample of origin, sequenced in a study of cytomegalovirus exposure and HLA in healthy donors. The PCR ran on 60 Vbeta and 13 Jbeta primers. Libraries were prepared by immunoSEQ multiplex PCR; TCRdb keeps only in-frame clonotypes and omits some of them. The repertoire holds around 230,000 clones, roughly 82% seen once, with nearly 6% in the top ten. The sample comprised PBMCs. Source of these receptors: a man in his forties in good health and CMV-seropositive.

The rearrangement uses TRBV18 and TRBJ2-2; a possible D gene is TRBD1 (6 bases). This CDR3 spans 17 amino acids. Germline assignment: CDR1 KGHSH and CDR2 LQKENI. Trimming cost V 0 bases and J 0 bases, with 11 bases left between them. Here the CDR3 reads CASSPPAGASNTGELFF. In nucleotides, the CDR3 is TGTGCCAGCTCACCACCGGCAGGGGCCTCGAACACCGGGGAGCTGTTTTTT.

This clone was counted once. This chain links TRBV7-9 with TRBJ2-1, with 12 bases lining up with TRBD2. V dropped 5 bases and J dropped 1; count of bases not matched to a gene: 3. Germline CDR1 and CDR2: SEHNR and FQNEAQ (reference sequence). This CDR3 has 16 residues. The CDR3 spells CASSPLAGGSYNEQFF. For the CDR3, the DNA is TGTGCCAGCAGCCCACTAGCGGGAGGTTCCTACAATGAGCAGTTCTTC.

Here the CDR3 reads CASSLRAGNTEAFF. DNA for the CDR3: TGTGCCAGCAGCTTACGAGCAGGGAACACTGAAGCTTTCTTT. The chain couples TRBV7-9 to TRBJ1-1; D is ambiguous. Germline-derived CDR1 and CDR2 are SEHNR and FQNEAQ (reference sequence). The V gene lost 2 bases and the J gene lost 1 base, with 8 bases spanning the gap. The CDR3 is 14 residues long. Full variable domain (missing parts from reference TRBV7-9 and TRBJ1-1): DTGVSQNPRHKITKRGQNVTFRCDPISEHNRLYWYRQTLGQGPEFLTYFQNEAQLEKSRLLSDRFSAERPKGSFSTLEIQRTEQGDSAMYLCASSLRAGNTEAFFGQGTRLTVV.

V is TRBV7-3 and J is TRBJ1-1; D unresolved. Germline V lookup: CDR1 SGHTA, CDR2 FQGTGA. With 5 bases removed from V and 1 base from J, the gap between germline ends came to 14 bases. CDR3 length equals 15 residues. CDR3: CASSARGRPNTEAFF. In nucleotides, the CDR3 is TGTGCCAGCAGCGCCCGAGGGAGACCGAACACTGAAGCTTTCTTT.

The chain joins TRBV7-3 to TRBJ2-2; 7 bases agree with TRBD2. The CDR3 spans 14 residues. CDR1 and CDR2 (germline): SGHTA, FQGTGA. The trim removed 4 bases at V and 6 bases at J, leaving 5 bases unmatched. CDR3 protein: CASSSAGAAGELFF. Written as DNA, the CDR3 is TGTGCCAGCAGCTCGGCGGGAGCCGCCGGGGAGCTGTTTTTT.

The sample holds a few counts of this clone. CDR3: CASSADRGFTDTQYF. The CDR3 nucleotides are TGTGCCAGCAGTGCAGACAGGGGGTTCACAGATACGCAGTATTTT. The chain has TRBV2 and TRBJ2-3, with 9 bases lining up with TRBD1. The V segment lost 4 bases and the J segment 2 bases; nucleotides outside the gene matches: 4. CDR1 is SNHLY, CDR2 FYNNEI, per germline. The CDR3 runs 15 residues. The full variable domain, with the rest looked up from reference TRBV2 and TRBJ2-3, is EPEVTQTPSHQVTQMGQEVILRCVPISNHLYFYWYRQILGQKVEFLVSFYNNEISEKSEIFDDQFSVERPDGSNFTLKIRSTKLEDSAMYFCASSADRGFTDTQYFGPGTRLTVL.

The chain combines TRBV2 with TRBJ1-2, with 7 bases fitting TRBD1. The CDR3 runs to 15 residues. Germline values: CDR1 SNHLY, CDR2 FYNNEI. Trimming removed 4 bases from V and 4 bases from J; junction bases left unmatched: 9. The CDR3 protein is CASSATTGPLYGYTF. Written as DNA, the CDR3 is TGTGCCAGCAGTGCCACGACAGGGCCCCTCTATGGCTACACCTTC. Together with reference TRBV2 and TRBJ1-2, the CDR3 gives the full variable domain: EPEVTQTPSHQVTQMGQEVILRCVPISNHLYFYWYRQILGQKVEFLVSFYNNEISEKSEIFDDQFSVERPDGSNFTLKIRSTKLEDSAMYFCASSATTGPLYGYTFGSGTRLTVV.

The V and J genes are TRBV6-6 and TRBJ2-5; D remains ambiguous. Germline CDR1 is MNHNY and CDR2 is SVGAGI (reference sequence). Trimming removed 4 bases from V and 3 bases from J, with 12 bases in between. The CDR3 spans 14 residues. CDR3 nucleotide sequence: TGTGCCAGCAGTTCGGTGGGCCAGAAAGAGACCCAGTACTTC. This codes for CASSSVGQKETQYF.

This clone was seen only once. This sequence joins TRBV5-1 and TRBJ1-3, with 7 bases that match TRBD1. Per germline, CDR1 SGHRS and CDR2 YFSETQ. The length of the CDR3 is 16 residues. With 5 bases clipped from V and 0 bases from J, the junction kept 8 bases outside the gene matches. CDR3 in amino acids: CASRSTGTASGNTIYF. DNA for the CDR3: TGCGCCAGCAGATCTACCGGGACAGCCTCTGGAAACACCATATATTTT. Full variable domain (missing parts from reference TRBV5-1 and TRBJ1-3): KAGVTQTPRYLIKTRGQQVTLSCSPISGHRSVSWYQQTPGQGLQFLFEYFSETQRNKGNFPGRFSGRQFSNSRSEMNVSTLELGDSALYLCASRSTGTASGNTIYFGEGSWLTVV.